The text below deals with one T cell receptor (beta chain). The antigen is unknown. The patients with Susac syndrome satisfied recently defined diagnostic criteria for either definite or probable disease. This CDR3 has 15 amino acids. CDR1 is LGHDT, CDR2 YNNKEL, per germline (reference sequence). With 1 base removed from V and 7 bases from J, the gap between germline ends came to 11 bases. Random hexamers primed reverse transcription of about 0.5 to 1 ug RNA. Amplification of TCR beta CDR3 by immunoSEQ multiplex PCR spanned 54 Vbeta and 13 Jbeta. Each CDR3 protein is one row after TCRdb ran MiXCR on the immunoSEQ multiplex PCR reads. The repertoire holds 130,000 to 150,000 distinct CDR3 sequences, with approximately 94% as singletons. These data belong to a study of CD8 T cells in Susac syndrome. Findings and caveats of the study: That the number of individuals in its TCR sequencing and HLA analysis was relatively small was acknowledged by the study.

V usage is TRBV3-1 and J usage is TRBJ1-6; D is possibly TRBD1 (5 bases). The sequence derives from a human donor with Susac syndrome. Sequenced sample: CD4+ T cells from PBMCs. CDR3 in DNA: TGTGCCAGCAGCCAAGGGGGACTCCTAAATTCACCCCTCCACTTT. Amino acids: CASSQGGLLNSPLHF.